A selection of T cell receptor beta chains follows, all from one sample in a study of blood T cell repertoires in COVID-19. Libraries were prepared by immunoSEQ multiplex PCR; TCRdb keeps only in-frame clonotypes and omits some of them. The sample holds some 86,000 clones, roughly 84% seen once. The sample was peripheral blood. Receptors were obtained from a woman in her 70s with acute or convalescent COVID-19. CDR3s include the opening cysteine and the closing phenylalanine or tryptophan. A D gene is named only where the DNA matches it firmly. The listing skips clone size in some rows; elsewhere it reads once, few, many or a size class.

V,D,J,size,DNA,CDR3
TRBV4-1,TRBD1,TRBJ1-3,.,TGCGCCAGCAGCCAAGATCGTGGGTACGACAGGGTTTCTGGAAACACCATATATTTT,CASSQDRGYDRVSGNTIYF
TRBV24-1,.,TRBJ2-5,.,TGTGCCACCAGTGATGGCTCGCAAGAGACCCAGTACTTC,CATSDGSQETQYF
TRBV19,TRBD1,TRBJ2-6,.,TGTGCCAGTAGTTCACCAGGGGGATGGGCCAACGTCCTGACTTTC,CASSSPGGWANVLTF
TRBV11-2,.,TRBJ1-2,.,TGTGCCAGCAGCTTAGGAAGAGATGGCTACACCTTC,CASSLGRDGYTF
TRBV5-1,TRBD1,TRBJ1-1,.,TGCGCCAGCAGCTTGGAGACAGGGATGGGGACTGAAGCTTTCTTT,CASSLETGMGTEAFF
TRBV10-3,.,TRBJ2-5,.,TGTGCCATCTCAGTAGGGACTCTGCAAGAGACCCAGTACTTC,CAISVGTLQETQYF
TRBV18,.,TRBJ2-5,.,TGTGCCAGCTCACCAATCAGCGGCAGGTCCGGGCGGACCCAGTACTTC,CASSPISGRSGRTQYF
TRBV29-1,TRBD1,TRBJ1-2,.,TGCAGCGTTGATGGTGACAGGGCCTATGGCTACACCTTC,CSVDGDRAYGYTF
TRBV28,.,TRBJ1-5,.,TGTGCCAGCAGTTTCCGGCTGGGAGGGTCGAACTCCCTCAATCAGCCCCAGCATTTT,CASSFRLGGSNSLNQPQHF
TRBV24-1,TRBD1,TRBJ2-5,.,TGTGCCACCAGTGATTTTGGGAGGACAGGGACGGAGACCCAGTACTTC,CATSDFGRTGTETQYF
TRBV11-2,.,TRBJ2-5,.,TGTGCCAGCAGCCGGGGTTACCCCCTTCAAGAGACCCAGTACTTC,CASSRGYPLQETQYF
TRBV3-1/TRBV3-2,.,TRBJ2-3,.,TGTGCCAGCAGCCTGTCGGGGAAGGTTGGAGATACGCAGTATTTT,CASSLSGKVGDTQYF
TRBV5-1,TRBD2,TRBJ2-5,once,TGCGCCAGCAGCTTGCTCTCTAGCGGCCAAGAGACCCAGTACTTC,CASSLLSSGQETQYF
TRBV4-1,.,TRBJ1-1,.,TGCGCCAGCAGCCGCCAAGCCGGGAGGCAGGGTCATTTGAGTACTGAAGCTTTCTTT,CASSRQAGRQGHLSTEAFF
TRBV6-1,.,TRBJ2-5,.,TGTGCCAGCAGTGAAAGCCCGGGACTCAGGCTGGAGACCCAGTACTTC,CASSESPGLRLETQYF
TRBV3-1/TRBV3-2,.,TRBJ2-3,few,TGTGCCAGCAGCCAAGATCGCGCTTTGGATACGCAGTATTTT,CASSQDRALDTQYF
TRBV4-1,.,TRBJ2-5,.,TGCGCCAGCAGCCAAGAGGCCGAGAAGAGGTGGGAGACCCAGTACTTC,CASSQEAEKRWETQYF
TRBV6-5,.,TRBJ1-1,.,TGTGCCAGCAGTTACTTTAACATGAACACTGAAGCTTTCTTT,CASSYFNMNTEAFF
TRBV11-3,.,TRBJ1-6,.,TGTGCCAGCAGAAGGGGCTCGGGTTCACCCCTCCACTTT,CASRRGSGSPLHF
TRBV19,.,TRBJ1-1,.,TGTGCCAGTAGTCGAACCATGGGGGGGAACACTGAAGCTTTCTTT,CASSRTMGGNTEAFF
TRBV9,TRBD1,TRBJ2-5,.,TGTGCCAGCAGCGCCCTCGGGGGGGGGACAGGGGTCAGAGGAGAGACCCAGTACTTC,CASSALGGGTGVRGETQYF
TRBV7-8,TRBD2,TRBJ2-1,.,TGTGCCAGCAGCTTGGTCGGCGGGAGGGCAACCAATGAGCAGTTCTTC,CASSLVGGRATNEQFF
TRBV7-8,.,TRBJ1-4,.,TGTGCCAGCAGCTCCCGGGGGACTAATGAAAAACTGTTTTTT,CASSSRGTNEKLFF
TRBV5-6,.,TRBJ2-6,.,TGTGCCAGCAGCGTTCCCTGGTCTAGTGGGGCCAACGTCCTGACTTTC,CASSVPWSSGANVLTF
TRBV11-2,.,TRBJ1-1,.,TGTGCCAGCAGCTTAGGATCCTGGACAGCTTACACTGAAGCTTTCTTT,CASSLGSWTAYTEAFF
TRBV6-2/TRBV6-3,.,TRBJ2-5,.,TGTGCCAGCAGTTACCCAGGGAACGGAGAGACCCAGTACTTC,CASSYPGNGETQYF
TRBV19,TRBD2,TRBJ2-5,.,TGTGCCAGTAGTACCGGACTAGCGGGAACGGAGACCCAGTACTTC,CASSTGLAGTETQYF
TRBV6-4,.,TRBJ1-2,.,TGTGCCAGCAGTGAACTGGGCAACTATGGCTACACCTTC,CASSELGNYGYTF
TRBV24-1,.,TRBJ1-2,once,TGTGCCACCAGTGCTCTAGACGGGTCGCTCTATGGCTACACCTTC,CATSALDGSLYGYTF
TRBV4-3,TRBD1,TRBJ1-5,once,TGCGCCAGCAGCCAAGATTCCACAGGGGTGAGCAATCAGCCCCAGCATTTT,CASSQDSTGVSNQPQHF
TRBV7-9,.,TRBJ1-1,.,TGTGCCAGCAGCTTACTCTTAGGGGGGGTCATGAACACTGAAGCTTTCTTT,CASSLLLGGVMNTEAFF